This T cell receptor (beta chain) was sequenced in a study of blood T cell repertoires in COVID-19. The cohort comprised adults aged about 18 to 100 years residing in around 25 US areas. Two negative PCRs, clearance, or symptom resolution characterized the recovered Cohort 3 donors. Measured with immunoSEQ multiplex PCR; TCRdb has only the in-frame clones, and not every one. The sample includes 130,000 to 150,000 clones, about 89% seen only once; the top ten take about 10%. V lost 1 base, J lost 6 bases, and 0 bases stayed unmatched. This CDR3 has 13 amino acids. The V gene is TRBV12-3 or TRBV12-4, the J gene TRBJ1-2; 9 positions agree with TRBD1. This clonotype originated in a man in his fifties or sixties who had recovered from COVID-19. Source material: PBMCs or T cells enriched from blood (not recorded which). The CDR3 nucleotides are TGTGCCAGCAGTTTAGGGACAGGGGATGGCTACACCTTC. This sequence encodes CASSLGTGDGYTF.